This entry concerns a single T cell receptor beta chain. Its antigen is not identified. This CDR3 contains 13 residues. Trimming removed 5 bases at V and 15 bases at J, with 20 bases between. The germline V gene has CDR1 MGHDK and CDR2 SYGVNS. Genomic DNA constituted the template upon which TCR beta VDJ and CDR3 profiling was performed. TCRdb reanalysed the reads using MiXCR and keeps one entry per CDR3 protein. The sample has 450,000 to 550,000 distinct CDR3 sequences, around a third seen once. These data belong to a study of CD8+CD57+ T cells in acquired aplastic anemia. Only patients with CD8+CD57+ cell expansion on flow cytometry were chosen for sequencing. Each patient gave a blood sample that was collected before any therapy had been received. General study results and limits: Patients and controls turned out to have more than 25 CD8+ CDR3 sequences in common.

This receptor was identified in a human donor with aplastic anemia. The sample taken for sequencing was sorted CD4+, CD8+, or CD8+CD57+ T cells (not recorded which) from PBMCs. V and J are TRBV25-1 and TRBJ2-1; D gene unclear. The DNA for the CDR3 is TGTGCCAGCAGTTACTCACATCCCGAGAATTGGTTCTTC. Residues: CASSYSHPENWFF.